The rows below give T cell receptor beta chains drawn from one sample of a study of shared clonotypes between healthy human individuals. Libraries were prepared by immunoSEQ multiplex PCR; TCRdb keeps only in-frame clonotypes and omits some of them. The sample consists of some 900,000 clones, around three quarters of them appearing once. The sequenced material came from memory CD4+ T cells sorted from blood. Receptors originate from a man between 18 and 29 years old in good health. CDR3s include the opening cysteine and the closing phenylalanine or tryptophan. The D gene is left open where the match is weak. Expanded clones get a size class; other rows say once, few or many, or leave the size out.

j_call v_call d_call clone_size cdr3_nt cdr3_aa
TRBJ2-1 TRBV6-1 - - TGTGCCAGCAGCATCTGGCAAAACAATGAGCAGTTCTTC CASSIWQNNEQFF
TRBJ1-4 TRBV6-1 - - TGTGCCAGCGATGGGAGCGGGGGCTATAATGAAAAACTGTTTTTT CASDGSGGYNEKLFF
TRBJ1-1 TRBV5-1 - once TGCGCCAGCAGCTTGGCAGGGATAAACACTGAAGCTTTCTTT CASSLAGINTEAFF
TRBJ2-5 TRBV30 TRBD2 - TGTGCCTGGAGTGTAGGGTCTAGCGGGGGGGCAGAGACCCAGTACTTC CAWSVGSSGGAETQYF
TRBJ2-1 TRBV5-1 TRBD2 - TGCGCCAGCAGCCCTCCAATGGGACTAGCGAACAATGAGCAGTTCTTC CASSPPMGLANNEQFF
TRBJ1-4 TRBV30 - many TGTGCCTGGAGTGGGGGGACGGCGGCGGTGTTTTTT CAWSGGTAAVFF
TRBJ1-1 TRBV18 TRBD1 once TGTGCCAGCTCACCTCTACAGGGGGCAGGGACTGAAGCTTTCTTT CASSPLQGAGTEAFF
TRBJ2-1 TRBV7-8 - - TGTGCCAGCAGAATGGAGAGGGTCTCCTACAATGAGCAGTTCTTC CASRMERVSYNEQFF
TRBJ2-5 TRBV25-1 - - TGTGCCAGCAGCCCCGGGGGCCGAAACGGGGAGACCCAGTACTTC CASSPGGRNGETQYF
TRBJ1-1 TRBV29-1 - few TGCAGCGGGATGAACGCTTTGGAAGCTTTCTTT CSGMNALEAFF
TRBJ2-7 TRBV4-2 TRBD1 - TGTGCCAGCAGCCAAGAGCCGGGACAGGCAACCGAGCAGTACTTC CASSQEPGQATEQYF
TRBJ2-1 TRBV4-2 TRBD1 - TGTGCCAGCAGCCAAGATACGGACAGGGACTATGAGCAGTTCTTC CASSQDTDRDYEQFF
TRBJ2-2 TRBV12-5 - - TGTGCTAGTGGTTTGGTATTAGAACGGAGTCCCGGGGAGCTGTTTTTT CASGLVLERSPGELFF
TRBJ2-3 TRBV7-2 TRBD2 - TGTGCCAGCAGCCCCCCAGCGGGGGGGGCTAATACGCAGTATTTT CASSPPAGGANTQYF
TRBJ1-1 TRBV7-9 - once TGTGCCAGCAGCTTACGGACCGGAGACACTGAAGCTTTCTTT CASSLRTGDTEAFF
TRBJ2-6 TRBV19 - - TGTGCCAGTTGGGGACGGGTCAGCTCTGGGGCCAACGTCCTGACTTTC CASWGRVSSGANVLTF
TRBJ1-2 TRBV2 - - TGTGCCAGCCATTCCAAAGGGACGTATGGAGGCTACACCTTC CASHSKGTYGGYTF
TRBJ2-3 TRBV6-1 - once TGTGCCAGCAGTGAAAGCCAGCGGAACACAGATACGCAGTATTTT CASSESQRNTDTQYF
TRBJ2-7 TRBV4-1 - - TGCGCCAGCAGCCAAGATTCGCATAGCAGGGACGAGCAGTACTTC CASSQDSHSRDEQYF
TRBJ2-2 TRBV10-3 - - TGTGCCATCAGCTGGGCCGGGACCGATAACACCGGGGAGCTGTTTTTT CAISWAGTDNTGELFF
TRBJ1-1 TRBV7-2 - - TGTGCCAGCAGCTTAGGTACGGGGAGGAAGGGGCAGATGAACACTGAAGCTTTCTTT CASSLGTGRKGQMNTEAFF
TRBJ1-1 TRBV7-9 - - TGTGCCAGCAGCTCCCAGATGAACACTGAAGCTTTCTTT CASSSQMNTEAFF
TRBJ1-2 TRBV6-5 TRBD1 few TGTGCCAGCAGGGACCGGACAGGGCGGTATGGCTACACCTTC CASRDRTGRYGYTF
TRBJ2-1 TRBV19 TRBD2 - TGTGCCAGACGGACTAGCGGAGTCAATGAGCAGTTCTTC CARRTSGVNEQFF
TRBJ2-5 TRBV5-1 - once TGCGCCAGCAGCGGCGGAGGCACTCAACAAGAGACCCAGTACTTC CASSGGGTQQETQYF
TRBJ1-1 TRBV30 TRBD1 - TGTGCCTGGAGTGTCGGGACAGGGTTTGAAGCTTTCTTT CAWSVGTGFEAFF
TRBJ1-2 TRBV18 TRBD1 - TGTGCCAGCTCACCCCTAACAGGGGTGAACTATGGCTACACCTTC CASSPLTGVNYGYTF
TRBJ2-1 TRBV5-1 TRBD2 - TGCGCCAGCAGCTTGGCAGGACTAGCGGGGGGTAATGAGCAGTTCTTC CASSLAGLAGGNEQFF
TRBJ2-3 TRBV9 TRBD2 - TGTGCCAGCAGCGTATCTAGCGGGAGACTAACAGATACGCAGTATTTT CASSVSSGRLTDTQYF
TRBJ2-1 TRBV11-2 - - TGTGCCAGCAGCTTATCGATGACACTGGGAAACAATGAGCAGTTCTTC CASSLSMTLGNNEQFF
TRBJ2-2 TRBV29-1 - - TGCAGCGGCAGACAGGCCGCGAACACCGGGGAGCTGTTTTTT CSGRQAANTGELFF
TRBJ2-1 TRBV5-6 - - TGTGCCAGCAGCGTACCGGGACTTGCAAATGAGCAGTTCTTC CASSVPGLANEQFF
TRBJ2-7 TRBV6-6 - - TGTGCCAGCAGTTACAGGACCGCCTACGAGCAGTACTTC CASSYRTAYEQYF
TRBJ1-4 TRBV10-2 TRBD1 - TGCGCCACCAAAACAGGGGGGAAGAATGAAAAACTGTTTTTT CATKTGGKNEKLFF
TRBJ2-6 TRBV7-2 - once TGTGCCAGCAGCTTACAGCACTCTGGGGCCAACGTCCTGACTTTC CASSLQHSGANVLTF
TRBJ2-2 TRBV6-5 TRBD1 - TGTGCCAGCAGTTCACCGGGACAGGGTATCGGGGAGCTGTTTTTT CASSSPGQGIGELFF
TRBJ1-4 TRBV6-6 - - TGTGCCAGCAGTTACTCGAACAGGTTGGAAAAACTGTTTTTT CASSYSNRLEKLFF
TRBJ1-1 TRBV5-5 - - TGTGCCAGCAGTCAACAGATAAGCGTCAACACTGAAGCTTTCTTT CASSQQISVNTEAFF
TRBJ2-7 TRBV19 - - TGTGCCAGTAGTATAACGACAGCCACCTACGAGCAGTACTTC CASSITTATYEQYF
TRBJ2-2 TRBV6-5 - - TGTGCCAGCAGTCGCGGCAGAGGGGAGCTGTTTTTT CASSRGRGELFF
TRBJ2-1 TRBV27 TRBD2 - TGTGCCAGCAGTTTATATCTGCTAGCGGGGGGGCCTGATTACAATGAGCAGTTCTTC CASSLYLLAGGPDYNEQFF
TRBJ2-7 TRBV2 - - TGTGCCAGCAGTGTAATTCCGGGTGGCGAGCAGTACTTC CASSVIPGGEQYF
TRBJ2-1 TRBV5-6 - - TGTGCCAGCAGCTTGTTAGGGTACAATGAGCAGTTCTTC CASSLLGYNEQFF
TRBJ1-2 TRBV5-1 TRBD1 - TGCGCCAGCAGCCTAGGACAGGGGCCCCTGGCTACCTTC CASSLGQGPLATF
TRBJ1-2 TRBV7-6 TRBD1 few TGTGCCAGCAGCCCGGGACAGGGGAACTATGGCTACACCTTC CASSPGQGNYGYTF
TRBJ1-5 TRBV5-1 TRBD1 - TGCGCCAGCAGCCCGACAGGGGCCAACGACAATCAGCCCCAGCATTTT CASSPTGANDNQPQHF
TRBJ2-2 TRBV9 - - TGTGCCAGCAGCGTAGCCAGCCAATACACCGGGGAGCTGTTTTTT CASSVASQYTGELFF
TRBJ1-1 TRBV6-6 TRBD1 - TGTGCCAGCAGCGACGGGGATAGGGGGCGGAGTGAAGCTTTCTTT CASSDGDRGRSEAFF
TRBJ1-6 TRBV7-2 - - TGTGCCAGCAGCTTAGAGAGGCCGTACTATAATTCACCCCTCCACTTT CASSLERPYYNSPLHF
TRBJ2-4 TRBV4-1 TRBD2 - TGCGCCAGCAGCCACGGTGTAGCGGGGGGTGGTAAAAACATTCAGTACTTC CASSHGVAGGGKNIQYF
TRBJ2-7 TRBV30 - - TGTGCCTGTCACGGTTCGCAACCTAGCGAGCAGTACTTC CACHGSQPSEQYF
TRBJ2-5 TRBV29-1 - once TGCAGCGTTGAACCAGTCTCGTTCGAGACCCAGTACTTC CSVEPVSFETQYF
TRBJ1-1 TRBV5-6 - - TGTGCCAGCAGCGACTCCGGACGGGAGAACACTGAAGCTTTCTTT CASSDSGRENTEAFF